A single T cell receptor (beta chain) is shown here with its context. The antigen remains unidentified. At the survey level, the v3.0 immunoSEQ assay was run. Here immunoSEQ multiplex PCR was the method, and the copy in TCRdb shows in-frame clones only, minus some. The data contain 28,000 or so clones, approximately 78% of them singletons. This specimen comes from a study of long-term antiretroviral therapy in people with HIV. Overall study: First collections came about a decade before the 2015 immediate-ART recommendation. General observations from the study: At every time point, clones expanded before ART dominated the repertoire.

Every HIV-positive participant received treatment in the United States. The sample in question was unsorted PBMCs, obtained 1.5 years before starting antiretroviral therapy. The clonotype was recovered from a man between 18 and 35 years old with HIV.

The CDR3 DNA is TGCGCCAGCAGCCCCGGGAAGAGGAGGACAGCAAGAATATCCTACAATGAGCAGTTCTTC. It translates to CASSPGKRRTARISYNEQFF. This chain uses TRBV23-1 with TRBJ2-1, with a tentative D call TRBD1 (6 bases). TRBV23-1 counts as an open reading frame of uncertain function. V shed 6 bases and J shed 1 base, with 28 bases lying between them. There are 20 residues in the CDR3.